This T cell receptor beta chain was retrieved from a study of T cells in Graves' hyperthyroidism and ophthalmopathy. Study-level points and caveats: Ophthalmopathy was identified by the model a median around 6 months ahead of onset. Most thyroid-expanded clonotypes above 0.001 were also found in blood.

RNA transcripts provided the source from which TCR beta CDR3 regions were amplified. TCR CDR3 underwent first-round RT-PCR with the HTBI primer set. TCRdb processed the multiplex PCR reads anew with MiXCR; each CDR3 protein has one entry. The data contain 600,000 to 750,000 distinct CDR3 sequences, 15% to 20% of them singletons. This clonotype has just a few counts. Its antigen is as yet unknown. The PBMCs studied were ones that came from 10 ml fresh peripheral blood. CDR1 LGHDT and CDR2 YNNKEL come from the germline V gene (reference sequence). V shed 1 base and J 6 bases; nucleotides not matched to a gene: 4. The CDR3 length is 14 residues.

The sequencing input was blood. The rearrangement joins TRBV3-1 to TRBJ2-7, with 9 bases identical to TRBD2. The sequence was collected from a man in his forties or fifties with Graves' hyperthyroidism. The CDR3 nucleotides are TGTGCCAGCAGCCAAGTGTTTAGCGGGAGCGAGCAGTACTTC. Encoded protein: CASSQVFSGSEQYF.